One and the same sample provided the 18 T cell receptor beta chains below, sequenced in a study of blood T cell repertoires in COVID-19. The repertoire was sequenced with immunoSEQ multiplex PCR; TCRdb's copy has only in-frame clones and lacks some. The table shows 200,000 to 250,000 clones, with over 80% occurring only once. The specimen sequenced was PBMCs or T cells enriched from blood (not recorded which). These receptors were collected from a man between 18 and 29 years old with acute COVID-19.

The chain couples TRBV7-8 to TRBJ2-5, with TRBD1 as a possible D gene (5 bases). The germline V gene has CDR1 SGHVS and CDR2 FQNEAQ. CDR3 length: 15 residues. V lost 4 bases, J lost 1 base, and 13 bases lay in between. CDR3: CASSSWTRGQETQYF. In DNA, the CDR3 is TGTGCCAGCAGCTCTTGGACACGCGGCCAAGAGACCCAGTACTTC.

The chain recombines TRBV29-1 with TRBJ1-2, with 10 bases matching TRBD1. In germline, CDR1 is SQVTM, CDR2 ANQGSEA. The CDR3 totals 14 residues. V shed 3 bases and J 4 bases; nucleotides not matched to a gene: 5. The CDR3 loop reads CSVDGTGVIYGYTF. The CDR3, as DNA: TGCAGCGTTGACGGGACAGGGGTTATCTATGGCTACACCTTC.

The CDR3 spells CASSQDPGRAGANVLTF. Written as DNA, the CDR3 is TGCGCCAGCAGCCAAGATCCGGGCAGGGCTGGGGCCAACGTCCTGACTTTC. This sequence joins TRBV4-3 and TRBJ2-6; perhaps TRBD1 as D (5 bases). CDR1 and CDR2 from the germline V gene are LGHNA and YSLEER. The V gene lost 0 bases and the J gene lost 2 bases, with 11 bases spanning the gap. This CDR3 is built from 17 residues.

This CDR3 is CSVGVLAGGPVGELFF. CDR3 coding DNA: TGCAGCGTTGGGGTCCTAGCGGGAGGGCCGGTCGGGGAGCTGTTTTTT. The chain carries TRBV29-1 and TRBJ2-2, with 12 positions matching TRBD2. The CDR3 is 16 residues long. Germline V lookup: CDR1 SQVTM, CDR2 ANQGSEA. V lost 4 bases, J lost 7 bases, and 10 bases stayed unmatched.

DNA of the CDR3: TGTGCCAGCAGCCTACCCGGACAGAGCAAGGAAGCTTTCTTT. This gives the protein CASSLPGQSKEAFF. This sequence joins TRBV28 and TRBJ1-1; the D gene is possibly TRBD1 (6 bases). CDR3 length: 14 residues. Germline assignment: CDR1 MDHEN and CDR2 SYDVKM. V lost 6 bases and J lost 8, with 19 bases in between.

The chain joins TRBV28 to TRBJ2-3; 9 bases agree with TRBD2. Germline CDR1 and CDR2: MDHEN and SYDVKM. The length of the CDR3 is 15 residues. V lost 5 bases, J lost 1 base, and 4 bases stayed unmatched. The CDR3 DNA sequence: TGTGCCAGCAGTCCACGGACTAGCGGCACAGATACGCAGTATTTT. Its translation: CASSPRTSGTDTQYF.

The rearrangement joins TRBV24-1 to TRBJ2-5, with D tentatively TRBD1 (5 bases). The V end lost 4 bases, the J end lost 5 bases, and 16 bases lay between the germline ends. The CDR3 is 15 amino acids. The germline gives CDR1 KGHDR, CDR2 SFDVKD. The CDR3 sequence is CATSDPAQGWETQYF. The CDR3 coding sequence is TGTGCCACCAGTGACCCGGCGCAGGGTTGGGAGACCCAGTACTTC.

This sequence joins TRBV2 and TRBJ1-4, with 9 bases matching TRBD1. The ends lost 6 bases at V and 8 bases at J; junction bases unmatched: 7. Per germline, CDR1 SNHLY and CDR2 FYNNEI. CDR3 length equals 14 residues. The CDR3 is CASRGGTGNEKLFF. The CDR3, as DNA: TGTGCCAGCAGGGGGGGGACAGGGAACGAAAAACTGTTTTTT.

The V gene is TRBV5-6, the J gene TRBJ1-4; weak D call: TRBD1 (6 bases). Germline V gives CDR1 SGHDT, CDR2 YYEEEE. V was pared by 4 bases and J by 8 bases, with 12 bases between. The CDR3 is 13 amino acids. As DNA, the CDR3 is TGTGCCAGCAGCACAGGGAGCTTCGAAAAACTGTTTTTT. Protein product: CASSTGSFEKLFF. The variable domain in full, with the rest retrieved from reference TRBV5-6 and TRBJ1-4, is DAGVTQSPTHLIKTRGQQVTLRCSPKSGHDTVSWYQQALGQGPQFIFQYYEEEERQRGNFPDRFSGHQFPNYSSELNVNALLLGDSALYLCASSTGSFEKLFFGSGTQLSVL.

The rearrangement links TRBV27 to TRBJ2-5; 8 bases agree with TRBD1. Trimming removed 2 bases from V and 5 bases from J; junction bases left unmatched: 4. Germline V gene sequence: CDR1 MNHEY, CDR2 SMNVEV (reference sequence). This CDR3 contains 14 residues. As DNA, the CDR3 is TGTGCCAGCAGTTTACAGGGGGCTGGGGAGACCCAGTACTTC. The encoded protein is CASSLQGAGETQYF.

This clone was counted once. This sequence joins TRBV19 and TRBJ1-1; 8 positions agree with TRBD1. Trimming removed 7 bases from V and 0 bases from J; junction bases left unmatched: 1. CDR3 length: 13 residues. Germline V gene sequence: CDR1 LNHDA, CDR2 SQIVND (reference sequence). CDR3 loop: CASKGQVNTEAFF. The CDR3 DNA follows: TGTGCCAGTAAGGGACAGGTGAACACTGAAGCTTTCTTT.

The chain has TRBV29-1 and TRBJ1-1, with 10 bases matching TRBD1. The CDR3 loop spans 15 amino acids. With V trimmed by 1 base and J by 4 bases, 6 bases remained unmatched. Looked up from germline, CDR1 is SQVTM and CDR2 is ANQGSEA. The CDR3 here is CSVEGTTGGSTEAFF. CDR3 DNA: TGCAGCGTTGAAGGAACGACAGGGGGCAGCACTGAAGCTTTCTTT.

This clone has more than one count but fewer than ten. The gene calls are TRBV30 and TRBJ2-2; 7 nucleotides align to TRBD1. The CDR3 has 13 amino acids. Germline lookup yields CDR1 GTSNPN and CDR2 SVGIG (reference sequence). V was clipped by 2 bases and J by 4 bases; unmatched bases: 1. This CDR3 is CAWSHRGTGELFF. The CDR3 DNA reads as TGTGCCTGGAGTCACAGGGGCACCGGGGAGCTGTTTTTT.

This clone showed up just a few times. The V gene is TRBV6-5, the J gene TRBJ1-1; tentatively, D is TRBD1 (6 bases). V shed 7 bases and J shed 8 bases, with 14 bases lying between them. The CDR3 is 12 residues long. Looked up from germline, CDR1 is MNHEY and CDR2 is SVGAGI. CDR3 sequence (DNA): TGTGCCAGCAAGCTGAGGACAGAGGAAGCTTTCTTT. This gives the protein CASKLRTEEAFF.

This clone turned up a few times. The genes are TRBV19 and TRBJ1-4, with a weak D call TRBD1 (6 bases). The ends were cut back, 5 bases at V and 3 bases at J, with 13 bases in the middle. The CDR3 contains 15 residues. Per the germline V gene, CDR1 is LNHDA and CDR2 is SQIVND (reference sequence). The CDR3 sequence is CASSATGWANEKLFF. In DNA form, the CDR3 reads TGTGCCAGTAGTGCAACAGGGTGGGCTAATGAAAAACTGTTTTTT.

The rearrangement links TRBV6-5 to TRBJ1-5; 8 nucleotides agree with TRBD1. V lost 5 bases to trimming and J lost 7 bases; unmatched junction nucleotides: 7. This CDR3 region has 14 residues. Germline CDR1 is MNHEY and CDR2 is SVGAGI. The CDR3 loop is CASSIGQGGQPQHF. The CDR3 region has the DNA TGTGCCAGCAGTATCGGACAGGGAGGCCAGCCCCAGCATTTT.

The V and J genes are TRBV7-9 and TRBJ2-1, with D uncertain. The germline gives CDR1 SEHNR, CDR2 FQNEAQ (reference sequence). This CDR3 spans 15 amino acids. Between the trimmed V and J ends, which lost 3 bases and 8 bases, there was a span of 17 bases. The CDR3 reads CASSFDGDPRDEQFF. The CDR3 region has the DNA TGTGCCAGCAGCTTCGATGGAGACCCCCGGGATGAGCAGTTCTTC.

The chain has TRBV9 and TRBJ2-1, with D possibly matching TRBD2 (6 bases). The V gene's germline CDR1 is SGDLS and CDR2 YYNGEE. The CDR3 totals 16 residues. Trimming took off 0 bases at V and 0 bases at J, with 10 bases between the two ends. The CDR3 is CASSVVAEASYNEQFF. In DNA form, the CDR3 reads TGTGCCAGCAGCGTAGTAGCGGAGGCCTCCTACAATGAGCAGTTCTTC.